These T cell receptor beta chains were read from a single sample in a study of T-cell reconstitution after alpha-beta-depleted transplantation in children. TCRdb called the PCR reads again in MiXCR, with one record for every CDR3 protein. The sample has over 200,000 distinct CDR3 sequences; approximately 11% are singletons. The specimen was PBMCs, collected before TCRalphabeta/CD19-depleted stem cell transplant. The origin of the receptors is a child under two years old with acute myeloid leukemia, due to receive a stem cell transplant. CDR3s include the opening cysteine and the closing phenylalanine or tryptophan. D genes are given only for firm matches. Clone size is not always given. Where it is, it says once, few, many or a class for expanded clones.

v_gene,abundance,j_gene,d_gene,CDR3aa
TRBV3-1,many,TRBJ2-4,.,CASSQVRLNIQYF
TRBV5-1,few,TRBJ1-1,TRBD1,CASSFSTGGTEAFF
TRBV12-3/TRBV12-4,many,TRBJ2-3,TRBD2,CASTERGVTDTQYF
TRBV5-6,many,TRBJ2-1,.,CASSFVRAISDEQFF
TRBV12-3/TRBV12-4,many,TRBJ2-3,.,CASKPGPATDTQYF
TRBV30,many,TRBJ2-5,TRBD2,CAWWTSGRGETQYF
TRBV7-2,many,TRBJ1-5,TRBD1,CASSFAGQGNQPQHF
TRBV20-1,few,TRBJ2-1,TRBD2,CSARVGLAGGFYNEQFF
TRBV24-1,many,TRBJ1-4,TRBD1,CATSVPTGEGEKLFF
TRBV29-1,many,TRBJ1-1,TRBD1,CSVTSWTGSTEAFF
TRBV27,many,TRBJ1-1,TRBD1,CASSLGGQVNLAFF
TRBV7-9,.,TRBJ1-1,.,CASSSYLEDTEAFF
TRBV29-1,many,TRBJ1-1,TRBD1,CSVEGRTGDVNTEAFF
TRBV20-1,many,TRBJ2-1,TRBD1,CSAPHPGQGTNEQFF
TRBV7-2,many,TRBJ1-2,.,CASSLEADYYGYTF
TRBV29-1,few,TRBJ2-7,TRBD1,CSVKRGQGDEQYF
TRBV7-8,many,TRBJ1-5,TRBD1,CASSPSPGQVSYSNQPQHF
TRBV23-1,few,TRBJ1-1,.,CASRAPEAFF
TRBV6-2/TRBV6-3,many,TRBJ2-7,.,CASSYSVRAYEQYF
TRBV29-1,many,TRBJ2-2,.,CSVMRSLNTGELFF
TRBV24-1,many,TRBJ2-1,TRBD2,CATSDASGGAYNEQFF
TRBV10-3,few,TRBJ1-2,.,CAISEWAGQTDGYTF
TRBV20-1,many,TRBJ1-2,.,CSARDGSVIQFNF
TRBV5-1,many,TRBJ1-1,.,CASSPRRIQLNTEAFF
TRBV2,few,TRBJ1-1,TRBD1,CASPVQGKGLSDTEAFF
TRBV5-1,many,TRBJ2-1,.,CASSFRAVNNEQFF
TRBV7-2,many,TRBJ2-7,.,CASSFLYSYEQYF
TRBV7-9,many,TRBJ2-4,.,CASTPIAKNIQYF
TRBV5-1,many,TRBJ2-7,TRBD2,CASSLGSVVAGPSYEQYF
TRBV4-2,.,TRBJ2-1,TRBD2,CASSKPGLAGPFSYNEQFF
TRBV7-9,many,TRBJ1-1,.,CASSYETEAFF
TRBV3-1,.,TRBJ1-2,.,CASSHRDGYGYTF
TRBV19,many,TRBJ2-1,TRBD1,CASSPQGQQISYNEQFF
TRBV28,many,TRBJ1-1,.,CASSPHGTGKTEAFF
TRBV12-3/TRBV12-4,many,TRBJ1-5,.,CASRWGSWQPQHF